A single sample is the source of the 28 T cell receptor beta chains below, sequenced in a study of technical replicates of blood from a handful of donors (TCRdb year 2017). Preparation of the library involved the immunoSEQ multiplex PCR assay. Entries here come from immuneACCESS through TCRdb and include only in-frame sequences with V and J called. Some clones fail to appear in such tables; in the studies checked, an unresolved V gene covers under half of the shortfall, and the cause of the remainder is unknown. The sample table holds under 85,000 clones, of which 90% to 95% were seen once. Of the sample, about 0.26% is held by the ten largest clones. Sequencing was carried out using T cells isolated from PBMCs. All receptors derive from a human donor in good health.

The chain is built from TRBV27 and TRBJ1-5; D not certain. V lost 0 bases and J lost 4, with 4 bases in between. CDR1 is MNHEY and CDR2 is SMNVEV in the germline V gene (reference sequence). This CDR3 region has 13 residues. The CDR3 protein is CASSLSRNQPQHF. CDR3 in DNA: TGTGCCAGCAGTTTATCGAGGAATCAGCCCCAGCATTTT.

The V gene is TRBV27, the J gene TRBJ1-2; D call uncertain. The CDR3 sequence is 15 residues long. V was trimmed by 6 bases and J by 7 bases, leaving 21 bases between them. Per germline, CDR1 MNHEY and CDR2 SMNVEV (reference sequence). Here the CDR3 reads CASSPSILSAGGYTF. The CDR3 DNA sequence: TGTGCCAGCAGCCCTAGCATATTGTCGGCGGGTGGCTACACCTTC.

The DNA for the CDR3 is TGTGCCAGCAGCTTACTCAGCGGGAGGAGGTACGAGCAGTACTTC. Translating gives CASSLLSGRRYEQYF. The gene calls are TRBV11-1 and TRBJ2-7; TRBD2 matches at 9 bases. The CDR3 covers 15 residues. Germline CDR1 SGHAT, CDR2 FQDESV (reference sequence). The V gene end was trimmed by 2 bases and the J gene end by 4 bases; junction bases not matched to a gene: 6.

V gene TRBV5-6 combines with J gene TRBJ2-7; TRBD1 is a possible D gene (5 bases). Trimming took 2 bases from V and 2 from J, leaving 17 bases between them. Per the germline V gene, CDR1 is SGHDT and CDR2 is YYEEEE. The CDR3 loop spans 16 amino acids. DNA of the CDR3: TGTGCCAGCAGCTTAGGCCAGGGCTTGGTCCCCTACGAGCAGTACTTC. Translating it yields CASSLGQGLVPYEQYF.

V and J are TRBV7-8 and TRBJ2-2; 7 bases are a match to TRBD1. With V trimmed by 1 base and J by 6 bases, 11 bases remained unmatched. CDR3 length equals 17 residues. Germline V gives CDR1 SGHVS, CDR2 FQNEAQ. CDR3 residues: CASSLGPGGFLAGELFF. The CDR3 coding sequence is TGTGCCAGCAGCTTAGGGCCAGGGGGTTTCCTGGCCGGGGAGCTGTTTTTT.

The genes are TRBV28 and TRBJ1-2, with D perhaps matching TRBD1 (6 bases). Germline CDR1 and CDR2: MDHEN and SYDVKM. The germline V and J ends were trimmed by 3 bases and 4 bases, with 18 bases remaining between them. The CDR3 runs to 16 residues. DNA of the CDR3: TGTGCCAGCAGTTTCACGAACAGGGCCGTGGGCTATGGCTACACCTTC. This codes for CASSFTNRAVGYGYTF.

Worth noting for this clone: This CDR3 is also generated by other DNA sequences in the sample. The chain is built from TRBV27 and TRBJ1-1; D call uncertain. Germline V gene lookup returns CDR1 MNHEY and CDR2 SMNVEV (reference sequence). V was clipped by 2 bases and J by 1 base, with 5 bases between them. The CDR3 is 13 amino acids. The CDR3 reads CASSLGQNTEAFF. Written as DNA, the CDR3 is TGTGCCAGCAGTTTAGGGCAGAACACTGAAGCTTTCTTT.

The chain joins TRBV7-8 to TRBJ1-5, with 7 bases lining up with TRBD1. The ends lost 5 bases at V and 7 bases at J; junction bases unmatched: 8. The CDR3 covers 14 residues. Germline V gene lookup returns CDR1 SGHVS and CDR2 FQNEAQ. CDR3 sequence reads: CASSPDRDRQPQHF. CDR3 sequence (DNA): TGTGCCAGCAGCCCTGACAGGGATCGGCAGCCCCAGCATTTT.

This clone was recorded once. V is TRBV29-1 and J is TRBJ2-1; TRBD2 agrees at 7 bases. The CDR3 consists of 13 residues. Germline CDR1 SQVTM, CDR2 ANQGSEA. Losses at the gene ends were 4 bases for V and 2 bases for J; bases not matched to a gene: 2. The CDR3 nucleotides read TGCAGCGTTGGGCTAGCGGCCTACAATGAGCAGTTCTTC. Translating it yields CSVGLAAYNEQFF.

The chain carries TRBV2 and TRBJ2-2; TRBD2 matches 13 bases. Germline loops: CDR1 SNHLY, CDR2 FYNNEI. The ends lost 5 bases at V and 3 bases at J; junction bases unmatched: 6. The CDR3 covers 17 residues. CDR3 residues: CASSSGLAGTDTGELFF. The CDR3 nucleotides read TGTGCCAGCAGTTCGGGACTAGCGGGAACAGACACCGGGGAGCTGTTTTTT.

This clone showed up just once. J is TRBJ2-1 and V is TRBV13, with 11 bases that match TRBD2. Germline V CDR1 and CDR2: PRHDT, FYEKMQ (reference sequence). V shed 5 bases and J 6 bases; nucleotides not matched to a gene: 9. This CDR3 is built from 16 residues. The CDR3 here is CASSGSGTSGINEQFF. The CDR3 DNA sequence: TGTGCCAGCAGCGGCTCCGGGACTAGCGGTATCAATGAGCAGTTCTTC.

The chain employs TRBV4-2 and TRBJ2-1; 9 bases line up with TRBD2. V was clipped by 4 bases and J by 4 bases; unmatched bases: 5. This CDR3 region has 15 residues. The germline CDR1 and CDR2 sequences are LGHNA and YNFKEQ. CDR3 loop: CASSPRLAVYNEQFF. In DNA, the CDR3 is TGTGCCAGCAGCCCACGACTAGCGGTATACAATGAGCAGTTCTTC.

V is TRBV18 and J is TRBJ2-1; 9 nucleotides align to TRBD2. Germline trimming cut 0 bases from V and 5 bases from J; bases unmatched to any gene: 17. The CDR3 is 20 residues long. Germline V lookup: CDR1 KGHSH, CDR2 LQKENI. The chain's CDR3 is CASSPPNSGRWSARDNEQFF. Here the CDR3 DNA reads TGTGCCAGCTCACCACCAAACAGCGGGAGGTGGTCAGCAAGGGACAATGAGCAGTTCTTC.

This chain connects TRBV6-1 to TRBJ1-5; no firm D call. V lost 5 bases and J 6 bases, leaving 14 bases between the germline ends. The V gene's germline CDR1 is MNHNS and CDR2 SASEGT. The CDR3 is made up of 14 amino acids. The CDR3 DNA reads TGTGCCAGCAGTCCCCGACAAAGACCTCAGCCCCAGCATTTT. This sequence encodes CASSPRQRPQPQHF.

The CDR3 nucleotides read TGTGCCACAGGACTTTTGAACACCGGGGAGCTGTTTTTT. Translation gives CATGLLNTGELFF. The V and J genes are TRBV19 and TRBJ2-2; D possibly corresponds to TRBD2 (5 bases). The CDR3 contains 13 residues. Germline V gene lookup returns CDR1 LNHDA and CDR2 SQIVND (reference sequence). V dropped 10 bases and J dropped 1 base, with 10 bases sitting between them.

This chain uses TRBV7-9 with TRBJ2-7, with D perhaps TRBD1 (5 bases). This CDR3 is 13 amino acids long. Looked up from germline, CDR1 is SEHNR and CDR2 is FQNEAQ (reference sequence). V lost 5 bases and J 6 bases, leaving 14 bases between the germline ends. The CDR3 sequence: CASSPKGQGEQYF. CDR3 in DNA: TGTGCCAGCAGCCCCAAGGGGCAGGGCGAGCAGTACTTC.

This chain uses TRBV2 with TRBJ1-6; D is possibly TRBD1 (5 bases). The V end lost 3 bases, the J end lost 8 bases, and 11 bases lay between the germline ends. CDR3 length: 14 amino acids. Germline V lookup: CDR1 SNHLY, CDR2 FYNNEI. The CDR3 region is CASSEGQGYSPLHF. The CDR3 region has the DNA TGTGCCAGCAGTGAGGGTCAGGGATATTCACCCCTCCACTTT.

The V gene is TRBV6-1, the J gene TRBJ1-4, with D unresolved. The CDR3 is 13 amino acids. Germline lookup yields CDR1 MNHNS and CDR2 SASEGT. Trimming took 3 bases from V and 4 from J, leaving 6 bases between them. The CDR3 nucleotides read TGTGCCAGCAGTGAGGCGGTTAATGAAAAACTGTTTTTT. Translation gives CASSEAVNEKLFF.

The chain has TRBV5-1 and TRBJ1-1, with D hard to call. Germline loops: CDR1 SGHRS, CDR2 YFSETQ. CDR3 length: 15 amino acids. Deletions cut 4 bases from V and 1 base from J, with 14 bases between. The CDR3 nucleotides read TGCGCCAGCAGCCCCGGGCCAGGAGGGAACACTGAAGCTTTCTTT. Protein: CASSPGPGGNTEAFF.

The gene calls are TRBV7-6 and TRBJ2-3, with 8 bases fitting TRBD1. J was trimmed by 9 bases and V by 2 bases; bases with no gene match: 13. The length of the CDR3 is 16 residues. Germline V gene lookup returns CDR1 SGHVS and CDR2 FNYEAQ. Here the CDR3 reads CASSLQTGQGRNTQYF. CDR3 sequence (DNA): TGTGCCAGCAGCTTACAGACCGGACAGGGCCGCAACACGCAGTATTTT.

This sequence joins TRBV5-5 and TRBJ1-2; the D is unclear. The V gene's germline CDR1 is SGHKS and CDR2 YYEKEE (reference sequence). The CDR3 extends over 16 amino acids. The V end lost 4 bases, the J end lost 7 bases, and 23 bases lay between the germline ends. In nucleotides, the CDR3 is TGTGCCAGCAGCCCTGTCTCGTCGACGGGATCTGGTGGCTACACCTTC. It encodes CASSPVSSTGSGGYTF.

This clone was seen a single time. The chain has TRBV19 and TRBJ2-1; D might be TRBD2 (6 bases). This CDR3 has 17 residues. Germline-derived CDR1 and CDR2 are LNHDA and SQIVND (reference sequence). Between the trimmed V and J ends, which lost 1 base and 7 bases, there was a span of 20 bases. The CDR3 spells CASSIVLDGSQKNEQFF. CDR3 DNA: TGTGCCAGTAGTATAGTTCTAGACGGGAGCCAGAAGAATGAGCAGTTCTTC.

This chain joins TRBV4-1 and TRBJ2-1; D is perhaps TRBD2 (5 bases). Per germline, CDR1 MGHRA and CDR2 YSYEKL. CDR3 size: 13 residues. Trimming pared 2 bases from V and 7 bases from J, leaving 9 bases between. CDR3 DNA sequence: TGCGCCAGCAGCCAACCGGGGATTAATGAGCAGTTCTTC. Protein product: CASSQPGINEQFF.

The chain employs TRBV29-1 and TRBJ2-7; TRBD2 matches 9 bases. V shed 3 bases, J shed 6 bases, and the junction held 15 bases outside the gene matches. The CDR3 runs 16 residues. Per germline, CDR1 SQVTM and CDR2 ANQGSEA. The CDR3 coding sequence is TGCAGCGTTGAGAAGCTAGCGGGATCTCTCGTCCGCGAGCAGTACTTC. Its protein is CSVEKLAGSLVREQYF.

The chain links TRBV2 to TRBJ2-1, with TRBD1 matching 7 bases. Trimming removed 6 bases from V and 0 bases from J; junction bases left unmatched: 5. The CDR3 length is 15 residues. CDR1 SNHLY and CDR2 FYNNEI come from the germline V gene. CDR3 in DNA: TGTGCCAGCAGCTTGGACAGGAACTCCTACAATGAGCAGTTCTTC. Encoded protein: CASSLDRNSYNEQFF.

V and J are TRBV5-1 and TRBJ2-3; 9 nucleotides match TRBD2. Trimming removed 3 bases from V and 2 bases from J; junction bases left unmatched: 7. Germline lookup yields CDR1 SGHRS and CDR2 YFSETQ. The CDR3 is 16 amino acids. In DNA, the CDR3 is TGCGCCAGCAGCTCACGACTAGCGGAAAACACAGATACGCAGTATTTT. As protein: CASSSRLAENTDTQYF.

The V and J genes are TRBV9 and TRBJ1-1; 11 bases match TRBD1. Germline trimming cut 3 bases from V and 11 bases from J; bases unmatched to any gene: 6. This CDR3 region has 13 residues. Germline-derived CDR1 and CDR2 are SGDLS and YYNGEE. This CDR3 is CASSGDRGREAFF. CDR3 bases: TGTGCCAGCAGCGGGGACAGGGGGAGAGAGGCTTTCTTT.

The V and J genes are TRBV29-1 and TRBJ2-7, with a possible D match to TRBD2 (5 bases). The CDR3 covers 13 residues. Trimming left V 3 bases short and J 5 bases short, with 14 bases between. Germline CDR1 reads SQVTM; CDR2 reads ANQGSEA. The CDR3 DNA reads TGCAGCGTTGACTATCCGGGATTTGACGAGCAGTACTTC. Protein sequence: CSVDYPGFDEQYF.